This T cell receptor beta chain was documented in a study of vaccination and CD4 T cells after COVID-19. Study-level background: Overlapping peptides of the spike proteins of SARS-CoV-2, HCoV-NL63, HCoV-OC43 and HCoV-229E were used for cell stimulation.

The ends lost 3 bases at V and 10 bases at J; junction bases unmatched: 8. Germline V gives CDR1 KGHDR, CDR2 SFDVKD. The CDR3 has 14 residues. The treatment: approximately 9-day PBMC culture with coronavirus spike peptide pools or control peptides (ViraFEST assay). Positive PCR results dated from March to December 2020, before the US Alpha, Beta and Delta variants. This clonotype showed up just a few times. Its specificity is unknown. The Oncomine TCR Beta short-read assay was applied to DNA of cultured CD4+ T cells. Genomic DNA was isolated from cultured CD4+ T cells. TCRdb independently ran MiXCR on the PCR reads; one entry per CDR3 protein. This table has over 15,000 distinct CDR3 sequences, roughly 48% appearing once.

Here the sequenced sample was CD4+ T cells from blood, cultured in vitro, taken before SARS-CoV-2 vaccination. The sequence derives from a human donor who had recovered from COVID-19. V gene TRBV24-1 combines with J gene TRBJ1-2, with 9 bases that match TRBD1. Here the CDR3 reads CATSDTDRGHSYTF. For the CDR3, the DNA is TGTGCCACCAGTGATACGGACAGGGGACACTCCTACACCTTC.